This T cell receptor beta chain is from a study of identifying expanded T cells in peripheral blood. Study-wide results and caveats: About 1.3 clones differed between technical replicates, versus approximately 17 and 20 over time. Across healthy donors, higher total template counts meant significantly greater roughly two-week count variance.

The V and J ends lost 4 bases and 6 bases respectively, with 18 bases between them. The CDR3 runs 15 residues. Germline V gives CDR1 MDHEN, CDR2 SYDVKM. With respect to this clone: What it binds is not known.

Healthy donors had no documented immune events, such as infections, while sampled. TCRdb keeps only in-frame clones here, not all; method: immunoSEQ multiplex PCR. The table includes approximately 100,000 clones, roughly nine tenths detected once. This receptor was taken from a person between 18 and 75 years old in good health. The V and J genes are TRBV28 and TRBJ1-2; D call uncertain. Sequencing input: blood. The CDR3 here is CASSSAGPPKNGYTF. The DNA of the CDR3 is TGTGCCAGCAGTTCCGCAGGTCCCCCAAAAAATGGCTACACCTTC.